The T cell receptor beta chain described here comes from a study of T cells in localized non-small cell lung cancer. Study-wide findings and caveats: The appearance of a median about 62 of the top 100 tumor clones was seen in adjacent lung. Among the tissues sampled, uninvolved adjacent lung had the highest T cell clonality, above tumor. Overall survival was longer when the density of T cells in the blood was higher. As only one tumor region underwent sequencing, heterogeneity remains possible.

This clone is a singleton in its sample. Its antigen is not identified. CDR1 is SGHRS and CDR2 is YFSETQ in the germline V gene. CDR3 length: 15 residues. Trimming left V 1 base short and J 7 bases short, with 15 bases between. The assay was immunoSEQ multiplex PCR, and TCRdb's table has in-frame clones only and misses some. The data show 800 or so clones, 30% to 45% seen once. The TCR originated in a male donor at least 60 years old with stage II squamous cell lung carcinoma. The sequenced sample was normal lung tissue next to the tumor, obtained before any cancer treatment. The rearrangement uses TRBV5-1 and TRBJ2-1; weak D call: TRBD1 (5 bases). CDR3: CASSLQGSLRNEQFF. CDR3 DNA sequence: TGCGCCAGCAGCTTGCAGGGATCGCTGAGGAATGAGCAGTTCTTC.